This T cell receptor beta chain is drawn from a study of blood T cell repertoires in COVID-19. Study-level information: The origin of the acute and convalescent COVID-19 samples was the United States, Italy and Spain. Sources were T cells, B-cell-depleted T cells, or PBMCs; the material itself was cDNA or gDNA.

In the original analysis: Amplification with reference gene primers provided the estimates of nucleated cell counts. The method was immunoSEQ multiplex PCR; TCRdb's version includes in-frame clones alone and lacks a portion of them. That table gives V, J and clone size, and the DNA gave D and trimming. The sample includes roughly 240,000 clones, approximately 83% of them seen just once. Germline V gives CDR1 SQVTM, CDR2 ANQGSEA. The CDR3 totals 14 residues. V was shortened by 7 bases and J by 2 bases, with 14 bases between the two germline ends. V and J are TRBV29-1 and TRBJ2-2; D may be TRBD1 (6 bases). Specimen: peripheral blood. The clonotype was recovered from a woman between 25 and 40 years old who had recovered from COVID-19. In nucleotides, the CDR3 is TGCAGCGCGCTCGGGACACCCAACACCGGGGAGCTGTTTTTT. Its translation: CSALGTPNTGELFF.